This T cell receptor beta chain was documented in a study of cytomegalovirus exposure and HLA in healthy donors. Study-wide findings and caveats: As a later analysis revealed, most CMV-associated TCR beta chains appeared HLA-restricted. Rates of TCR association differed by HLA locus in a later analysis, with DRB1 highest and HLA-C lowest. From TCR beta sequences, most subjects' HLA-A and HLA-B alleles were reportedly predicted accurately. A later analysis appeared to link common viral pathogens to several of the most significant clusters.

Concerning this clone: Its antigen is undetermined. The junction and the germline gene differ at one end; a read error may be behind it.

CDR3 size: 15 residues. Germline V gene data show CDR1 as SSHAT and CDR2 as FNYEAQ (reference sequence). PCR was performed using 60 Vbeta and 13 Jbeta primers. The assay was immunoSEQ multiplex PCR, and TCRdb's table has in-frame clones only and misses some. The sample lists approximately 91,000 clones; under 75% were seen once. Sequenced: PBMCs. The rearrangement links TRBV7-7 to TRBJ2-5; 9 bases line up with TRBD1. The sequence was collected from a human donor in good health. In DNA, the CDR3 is TGTGCTAGCAGCCAGGACAGGGGCCCCCAAGAGACCCAGTACTTC. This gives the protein CASSQDRGPQETQYF.